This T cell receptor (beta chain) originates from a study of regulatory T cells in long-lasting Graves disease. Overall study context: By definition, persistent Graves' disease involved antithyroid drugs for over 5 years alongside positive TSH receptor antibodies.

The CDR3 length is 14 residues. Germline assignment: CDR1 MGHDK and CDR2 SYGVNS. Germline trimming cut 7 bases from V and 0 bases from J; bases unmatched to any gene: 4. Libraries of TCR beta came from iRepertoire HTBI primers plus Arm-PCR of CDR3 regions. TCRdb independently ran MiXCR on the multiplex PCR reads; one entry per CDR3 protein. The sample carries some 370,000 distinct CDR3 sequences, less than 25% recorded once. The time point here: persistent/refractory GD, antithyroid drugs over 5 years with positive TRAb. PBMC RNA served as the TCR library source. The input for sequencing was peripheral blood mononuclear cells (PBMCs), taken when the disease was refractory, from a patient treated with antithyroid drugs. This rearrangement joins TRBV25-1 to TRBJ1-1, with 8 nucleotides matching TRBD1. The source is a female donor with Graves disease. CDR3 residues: CASKGQGLNTEAFF. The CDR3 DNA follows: TGTGCCAGCAAAGGACAGGGCCTGAACACTGAAGCTTTCTTT.